The 26 T cell receptor beta chains reported below all come from one sample, sequenced in a study of cytomegalovirus exposure and HLA in healthy donors. PCR used 60 Vbeta primers and 13 Jbeta primers. The assay was immunoSEQ multiplex PCR, and TCRdb's table has in-frame clones only and misses some. The sample lists fewer than 250,000 clones, 77% occurring once. The sequenced sample consisted of PBMCs. The source of these receptors is a woman in her twenties or thirties in good health and CMV-seropositive.

This chain links TRBV11-2 with TRBJ1-3, with D possibly being TRBD1 (6 bases). CDR1 and CDR2 (germline): SGHAT, FQNNGV. Trimming shortened V by 5 bases and J by 4 bases, and 15 bases separated the two germline ends. This CDR3 has 15 residues. CDR3: CASSRTVFGGNTIYF. The CDR3 coding sequence is TGTGCCAGCAGCCGGACAGTGTTCGGGGGAAACACCATATATTTT.

The chain carries TRBV28 and TRBJ2-7, with D maybe TRBD1 (6 bases). The germline V and J ends were trimmed by 2 bases and 0 bases, with 8 bases remaining between them. This CDR3 has 14 residues. Looked up from germline, CDR1 is MDHEN and CDR2 is SYDVKM. The CDR3 sequence: CASSLPRGSYEQYF. For the CDR3, the DNA is TGTGCCAGCAGTTTACCCAGGGGCTCCTACGAGCAGTACTTC.

This clone was detected a few times. The J gene is TRBJ2-3, the V gene TRBV28, with D possibly TRBD2 on 5 matching bases. The CDR3 runs to 14 residues. Trimming removed 5 bases from V and 2 bases from J, with 11 bases in between. Germline lookup yields CDR1 MDHEN and CDR2 SYDVKM. CDR3 protein: CASSPPGVTDTQYF. The CDR3 DNA is TGTGCCAGCAGTCCCCCCGGGGTCACAGATACGCAGTATTTT.

This sequence joins TRBV27 and TRBJ2-7, with 10 bases lining up with TRBD1. V dropped 3 bases and J dropped 2; count of bases not matched to a gene: 4. The CDR3 sequence is 15 residues long. Germline values: CDR1 MNHEY, CDR2 SMNVEV (reference sequence). The CDR3 region has the DNA TGTGCCAGCAGTTTGGGCGGACAGGGGGCCTACGAGCAGTACTTC. It specifies CASSLGGQGAYEQYF.

CDR3 amino acids: CASSPPVGVPEQYF. In DNA, the CDR3 is TGTGCCAGCTCACCACCGGTCGGGGTTCCCGAGCAGTACTTC. The chain recombines TRBV18 with TRBJ2-7, with D possibly being TRBD2 (5 bases). This CDR3 has 14 residues. The germline CDR1 and CDR2 sequences are KGHSH and LQKENI. V gave up 0 bases and J gave up 6 bases, with 12 bases separating them.

Notes on this clone: One end of the junction varies from germline; a read error may be responsible. The chain recombines TRBV9 with TRBJ2-6; 10 positions match TRBD2. CDR3 length: 19 amino acids. Germline-derived CDR1 and CDR2 are SGDLS and YYNGEE. CDR3 residues: CASSTTLAGGSSGANVLIF. For the CDR3, the DNA is TGTGCCAGCAGCACCACCTTAGCGGGAGGAAGCTCTGGGGCCAACGTCCTGATTTTC. Full variable domain (rest looked up from reference TRBV9 and TRBJ2-6): DSGVTQTPKHLITATGQRVTLRCSPRSGDLSVYWYQQSLDQGLQFLIQYYNGEERAKGNILERFSAQQFPDLHSELNLSSLELGDSALYFCASSTTLAGGSSGANVLIFGAGSRLTVL.

V usage is TRBV6-6 and J usage is TRBJ2-7, with D tentatively TRBD1 (6 bases). The CDR3 runs 15 residues. Germline assignment: CDR1 MNHNY and CDR2 SVGAGI (reference sequence). V was trimmed by 10 bases and J by 2 bases, leaving 21 bases between them. CDR3 in amino acids: CATMAWGRGTYEQYF. The DNA for the CDR3 is TGTGCCACCATGGCATGGGGAAGGGGGACCTACGAGCAGTACTTC.

Only one count was recorded for this clone. The chain combines TRBV9 with TRBJ1-6; 7 bases agree with TRBD1. Germline-derived CDR1 and CDR2 are SGDLS and YYNGEE. This CDR3 is built from 14 residues. The junction had 4 bases not matched to a gene; V was cut back by 5 bases and J by 5 bases. CDR3 sequence reads: CASRVGTDNSPLHF. The CDR3, as DNA: TGTGCCAGCAGGGTCGGGACAGATAATTCACCCCTCCACTTT.

This sequence joins TRBV4-3 and TRBJ1-5; D is unresolved. The CDR3 extends over 15 amino acids. The germline CDR1 and CDR2 sequences are LGHNA and YSLEER. V was pared by 0 bases and J by 0 bases, with 6 bases between. The CDR3 is CASSQEIYSNQPQHF. The CDR3 bases are TGCGCCAGCAGCCAAGAAATATATAGCAATCAGCCCCAGCATTTT.

This chain links TRBV9 with TRBJ2-2; 8 bases map to TRBD2. CDR3 length: 17 amino acids. The germline gives CDR1 SGDLS, CDR2 YYNGEE. The V gene end was trimmed by 0 bases and the J gene end by 3 bases; junction bases not matched to a gene: 7. The CDR3 reads CASSVASGGGYTGELFF. Written as DNA, the CDR3 is TGTGCCAGCAGCGTAGCTTCCGGCGGGGGGTACACCGGGGAGCTGTTTTTT.

CDR3 DNA: TGCAGCGTTGAATCGCGGTGGAACACTGAAGCTTTCTTT. Residues: CSVESRWNTEAFF. J is TRBJ1-1 and V is TRBV29-1; no reliable D call. Germline-derived CDR1 and CDR2 are SQVTM and ANQGSEA. V was shortened by 2 bases and J by 1 base, with 8 bases between the two germline ends. The CDR3 extends over 13 amino acids.

This clone was picked up a small number of times. V and J are TRBV10-3 and TRBJ2-3, with D perhaps assigned TRBD1 or TRBD2 (5 bases each). Germline V lookup: CDR1 ENHRY, CDR2 SYGVKD. The V and J ends lost 6 bases and 5 bases respectively, with 12 bases between them. The CDR3 contains 13 residues. This chain's CDR3 is CAISEGQGDTQYF. CDR3 nucleotides: TGTGCCATCAGCGAGGGGCAGGGAGATACGCAGTATTTT.

This rearrangement joins TRBV6-6 to TRBJ1-3, with TRBD1 as a possible D gene (6 bases). This CDR3 is 16 amino acids long. Trimming removed 7 bases at V and 2 bases at J, with 18 bases between. Germline V gene data show CDR1 as MNHNY and CDR2 as SVGAGI (reference sequence). CDR3 residues: CASTDSTGKAGNTIYF. The CDR3 nucleotides are TGTGCCAGCACCGACTCCACAGGGAAGGCTGGAAACACCATATATTTT.

The V gene is TRBV5-8, the J gene TRBJ2-1; 8 positions agree with TRBD1. V gave up 3 bases and J gave up 4 bases; unmatched junction bases: 12. Germline V gene sequence: CDR1 SGHTS, CDR2 YDEGEE. This CDR3 spans 17 amino acids. CDR3 sequence: CASSSLIGQGNYNEQFF. In nucleotides, the CDR3 is TGTGCCAGCAGCTCCCTCATAGGACAGGGTAATTACAATGAGCAGTTCTTC.

This clone turned up a few times. The CDR3 nucleotides are TGTGCCAGCAGCAAATGCCCTAGGAGGGAGACCCAGTACTTC. This encodes CASSKCPRRETQYF. The genes are TRBV21-1 and TRBJ2-5; no DNA check was done on the table's D call, TRBD2. TRBV21-1 constitutes a pseudogene. CDR3 length: 14 residues.

This clone was counted only a few times. A junction boundary mismatches the germline segment, possibly from a read error. This chain joins TRBV7-2 and TRBJ2-7, with 8 bases fitting TRBD1. This CDR3 has 13 amino acids. CDR1 and CDR2 (germline): SGHTA, FQGNSA. The CDR3: CASSLGSWWTGTF. The CDR3 coding sequence is TGTGCCAGCAGCTTAGGGAGTTGGTGGACAGGGACCTTC. The variable domain in full, with the rest retrieved from reference TRBV7-2 and TRBJ2-7, is GAGVSQSPSNKVTEKGKDVELRCDPISGHTALYWYRQSLGQGLEFLIYFQGNSAPDKSGLPSDRFSAERTGGSVSTLTIQRTQQEDSAVYLCASSLGSWWTGTFGPGTRLTVT.

The chain couples TRBV7-2 to TRBJ2-5; 7 bases are shared with TRBD2. The CDR3 covers 15 residues. Per germline, CDR1 SGHTA and CDR2 FQGNSA. After removal of 1 base from V and 5 bases from J, the junction contained 7 bases not matched to a gene. CDR3 loop: CASSLDGGRGETQYF. The CDR3 DNA reads TGTGCCAGCAGCTTAGACGGGGGGAGGGGCGAGACCCAGTACTTC.

This chain uses TRBV19 with TRBJ2-1, with a tentative D call TRBD2 (5 bases). Germline V gene data show CDR1 as LNHDA and CDR2 as SQIVND (reference sequence). The ends were cut back, 5 bases at V and 11 bases at J, with 19 bases in the middle. This CDR3 region has 14 residues. CDR3 residues: CASSHRTYQSKQFF. The CDR3 bases are TGTGCCAGTAGTCATAGGACTTACCAAAGTAAGCAGTTCTTC.

V usage is TRBV6-5 and J usage is TRBJ2-7; 9 bases line up with TRBD1. This CDR3 region has 13 residues. V shed 6 bases, J shed 12 bases, and the junction held 12 bases outside the gene matches. Germline V lookup: CDR1 MNHEY, CDR2 SVGAGI. The CDR3 bases are TGTGCCAGCAGCGCCCGGACAGGGGATAACCCGTACTTC. Its translation: CASSARTGDNPYF.

The genes are TRBV6-1 and TRBJ1-2; the D gene is possibly TRBD1 (6 bases). Trimming cost V 1 base and J 2 bases, with 11 bases left between them. The CDR3 covers 15 residues. Germline CDR1 and CDR2: MNHNS and SASEGT. The CDR3 spells CASSEENRVNYGYTF. CDR3 DNA: TGTGCCAGCAGTGAAGAGAACAGGGTGAACTATGGCTACACCTTC.

This clone was counted between two and nine times. At one end the junction does not follow the germline gene, possibly because of a read error. CDR3 coding DNA: TGCAGCGTCGAGGGATCGAATACCGGGGAGCTGTTTTTT. Encoded protein: CSVEGSNTGELFF. This chain uses TRBV29-1 with TRBJ2-2, with D maybe TRBD2 (5 bases). The CDR3 is 13 amino acids. Looked up from germline, CDR1 is SQVTM and CDR2 is ANQGSEA.

This clone turned up a few times. The chain combines TRBV29-1 with TRBJ1-1; TRBD1 matches at 8 bases. Losses at the gene ends were 5 bases for V and 6 bases for J; bases not matched to a gene: 17. The CDR3 runs to 16 residues. Per germline, CDR1 SQVTM and CDR2 ANQGSEA. CDR3 protein: CSVFSGTGSQHPEAFF. The CDR3 DNA sequence: TGCAGCGTTTTTTCCGGGACAGGCTCCCAACACCCTGAAGCTTTCTTT.

The V call is TRBV30, the J call TRBJ1-4, with D maybe TRBD1 (5 bases). This CDR3 has 14 residues. V lost 2 bases to trimming and J lost 4 bases, with 11 bases between them. Germline lookup yields CDR1 GTSNPN and CDR2 SVGIG (reference sequence). DNA of the CDR3: TGTGCCTGGAGTTTCAGGGTGATTAATGAAAAACTGTTTTTT. Residues: CAWSFRVINEKLFF. The entire variable domain, with the rest obtained from reference TRBV30 and TRBJ1-4, is as follows: SQTIHQWPATLVQPVGSPLSLECTVEGTSNPNLYWYRQAAGRGLQLLFYSVGIGQISSEVPQNLSASRPQDRQFILSSKKLLLSDSGFYLCAWSFRVINEKLFFGSGTQLSVL.

This chain uses TRBV6-1 with TRBJ1-6; the D gene is possibly TRBD1 (6 bases). From germline, CDR1 is MNHNS and CDR2 SASEGT. The V and J ends lost 6 bases and 5 bases respectively, with 14 bases between them. This CDR3 is 15 amino acids long. CDR3 in amino acids: CASSPRDTDNSPLHF. In DNA form, the CDR3 reads TGTGCCAGCAGCCCCAGGGACACGGATAATTCACCCCTCCACTTT.

This chain connects TRBV12-5 to TRBJ1-1; 10 nucleotides line up with TRBD1. V gave up 0 bases and J gave up 5 bases; unmatched junction bases: 6. The CDR3 consists of 16 residues. CDR1 LGHNT and CDR2 FRNRAP come from the germline V gene. This CDR3 reads CASGLVTGQGNTEAFF. CDR3 nucleotide sequence: TGTGCTAGTGGTTTGGTAACGGGACAGGGGAATACTGAAGCTTTCTTT.

This sequence joins TRBV18 and TRBJ2-7, with D possibly being TRBD2 (5 bases). V was shortened by 2 bases and J by 9 bases, with 14 bases between the two germline ends. The germline CDR1 and CDR2 sequences are KGHSH and LQKENI. The CDR3 runs to 13 residues. The CDR3 sequence is CASSPSGELRQYF. The CDR3 DNA reads as TGTGCCAGCTCACCAAGCGGCGAGTTACGGCAGTACTTC.